This T cell receptor beta chain was found in a study of beta chain features in type 1 diabetes (dated by TCRdb to 2016 to 2018). Looking at the study overall: Mean age, gender distribution, total cell number and subset yield did not differ between patients and healthy donors. A total of about 100,000,000 sorted cells were examined across all samples, and RNA yield correlated strongly with the number of cells per subset. The study compared the TCRB repertoires of sorted circulating CD4+ T cell subsets in recently diagnosed type 1 diabetes patients with those in matched healthy donors. Regulatory and stem cell-like memory subsets were isolated from only 8 patients and roughly eight healthy donors, whereas naive and central memory subsets came from all 30 or so donors.

The CDR3 sequence holds 13 residues, the cysteine and phenylalanine included. Only the CDR3 part of the read is kept: 39 bases, read in frame from the first base. CDR1 SGHNT and CDR2 YYREEE are derived from the germline V gene (reference sequence). The junction shows trimming of 4 bases on V and 4 bases on J, plus 9 bases between the germline ends. This clone was picked up a small number of times. Which antigen it targets is not known. No much larger clone exists at a distance of one base, and base qualities are not known. Each donor gave one peripheral blood draw, around 100 mL on average, collected into heparinised tubes. Naive, central memory, regulatory and stem cell-like memory CD4+ T cells were sorted on a BD FACSAria II using a panel including CD45RO, CCR7, CD25, CD127, CD95 and CD27. A purity above 95% was achieved for all sorted populations. PBMCs were isolated right away by Lymphoprep density gradient centrifugation and were stained directly, without culture. Samples were stained and sorted in pairs, with one healthy donor and one patient per experiment, so that batch effects were minimized.

All of the isolated RNA was reverse transcribed with the High Capacity cDNA Reverse Transcription Kit, so expressed TCRB transcripts were sequenced. Deep immunoSEQ sequencing was applied to naive, central memory and regulatory T cell samples, giving an average of roughly 3.5 million total reads per sample. After sorted cells were lysed in RLT buffer, RNA was extracted with DNase-treated RNeasy Micro or Mini kits, with the choice depending on cell number. To prevent cross-contamination, each cell subset was processed individually, whereas patient and healthy donor samples were processed jointly. The immunoSEQ multiplex PCR was used to amplify TCRB sequences from cDNA, generating 87-bp fragments that spanned the CDR3 region. Amplicons were sequenced on the Illumina HiSeq platform. The paper's data handling went like this. Synthetic template baselines were used to correct PCR bias computationally, reads within Hamming distance 2 were collapsed together, and singletons that could not be merged were discarded. Reads were aligned against IMGT to assign V, D and J genes, CDR3 length and insertions or deletions at six rearrangement sites. Within each subset, clonotype counts were normalized to the number of sorted cells before true diversity and Gini coefficients were calculated with the tcR R package. The overlap coefficient, calculated on TCRB nucleotide sequences, was used to quantify repertoire sharing. Out-of-frame TCRB sequences from naive cells were analyzed to stand in for the pre-selection repertoire. In its TCRdb copy, this immuneACCESS table keeps in-frame sequences only and misses some clones. Where compared with another copy, unresolved V genes explain less than half of these, and the others have no known cause. That table is the source of V, J and clone size, and D and trimming were worked out from the DNA. Present in this sample are about 360,000 clones, roughly 13% of which were seen just once. The top ten clones comprise 0.017% of the sample.

The investigation overall reported the following: Shorter templates might have been favored by PCR, but patient and control samples were amplified and corrected together, so both groups would have been affected equally by any skew. Because cDNA was sequenced instead of genomic DNA, highly expressing activated cells could be over-represented, though the groups showed no difference in activation or CD3 levels. At VDJ recombination sites, type 1 diabetes patients had fewer insertions and more deleted nucleotides, which implies abnormalities in thymic rearrangement. Because the HLA sub-analyses included only small numbers of individuals, any influence of HLA type on TCRB rearrangement was left unresolved. Naive, central memory and regulatory TCRB repertoires appeared to be more similar among patients than among healthy donors. Type 1 diabetes patients showed a moderate but significant shortening of TCRB CDR3 length in all four CD4+ subsets.

This TCR was recovered from a man younger than 30 in good health. The sequencing sample was made of naive CD4+ T cells from blood. The cell subset or site tag for this specimen amounts to: true naive CD4+ T cells. Recombination linked TRBV5-4 to TRBJ2-1; tentative D gene TRBD2, with 6 bases matching. The CDR3 reads as follows: CASSGAGYNEQFF. The nucleotide sequence is TGTGCCAGCAGCGGCGCGGGGTACAATGAGCAGTTCTTC.